This T cell receptor (beta chain) is from a study of T cells and Merkel cell carcinoma outcomes. Study-wide points: Repertoire plus T-cell density reportedly predicted Merkel cell carcinoma outcomes.

The table came from immunoSEQ multiplex PCR; TCRdb's copy has only in-frame clones and leaves some out. This table has about 15,000 clones, approximately 87% appearing once. Germline assignment: CDR1 MNHEY and CDR2 SVGAGI. This CDR3 contains 11 residues. V was trimmed by 6 bases and J by 4 bases, leaving 6 bases between them. A remark on this clone: The antigen is not known.

Material for sequencing was tumor tissue from Merkel cell carcinoma. The rearrangement links TRBV6-5 to TRBJ1-2; D unclear. The origin of this receptor is a human donor with Merkel cell carcinoma. Written as DNA, the CDR3 is TGTGCCAGCAGCCCGGGCTATGGCTACACCTTC. Translating gives CASSPGYGYTF.